The TCR beta chain described here comes from a study of cytomegalovirus exposure and HLA in healthy donors (TCRdb year 2017). Background for the entire study: An earlier analysis of some 550 of the donors reported roughly 270 Gb of sequence data and some 120 million unique TCR beta sequences from about 180 million T cells. Around 320 gigabases of sequencing data and tens of millions of unique TCR sequences were included in an early release covering around 600 HLA-typed donors. Of the 300 to 500 genotyped donors, over 80% were placed in the genetic ancestry cluster associated with self-reported Caucasian donors. The aim of the study was to test whether cataloging public T cell receptors could identify signatures of past pathogen exposure. Using immunosequencing, the study profiled T cell repertoires from 500 to 800 subjects and related those repertoires to cytomegalovirus serostatus. In addition to the first cohort of 666 subjects, a separate validation cohort of 120 different subjects was used. The study combined high-throughput TCR immunosequencing, statistical association of individual TCRs with disease status, and machine learning to predict cytomegalovirus infection status. In a later analysis, previously published TCR beta repertoires from 550 to 750 donors were re-analyzed and high-resolution HLA genotyping was added so that TCR occurrence patterns could be studied. The later analysis used no new phenotypic data to find candidate immune exposures, relying instead on TCR beta sequences and their occurrence across donors. An earlier analysis of 500 to 750 of the donors applied high-throughput TCR beta sequencing to assess whether each TCR beta V gene segment acted as functional or pseudogenic. Donor age, sex, ethnicity and CMV serostatus were compiled alongside the repertoire data. Genome-wide SNP genotypes for about 60% of the 666 donors were used in a later genetic analysis, which treated that subset as a discovery cohort. Every discovery cohort repertoire had been produced on one sequencing platform. HLA typing covered class I and class II loci at four-digit resolution. Typing coverage differed by locus: A, B, C, DRB1 and DQB1 were typed in roughly 620-630 donors, DQA1 in approximately 520, DPA1 in around 600, and DPB1 in 472. Four or five DR-DQ haplotypes were handled as single units for association and clustering because linkage in the cohort was strong. Across 398 genotyped donors of the cohort, an average of approximately 240,000 unique TCR beta nucleotide sequences per donor were sequenced, and 15% to 20% of those sequences were non-productive.

The CDR3 runs 13 residues from the cysteine to the phenylalanine. The retained sequence is limited to the CDR3, 39 bases, with the frame set at the first base. V is reduced by 3 bases and J by 1 base, leaving a spacing of 7 bases between them. CDR1 and CDR2 were assigned from the germline V gene as SGHTA and FQGTGA. Notes on this clone: Its antigen is not yet known. Base qualities are not provided; no much larger clone lies one nucleotide away.

The cohort consisted of 600 to 750 healthy bone marrow donors. Cohort members were all nominally healthy when sampled, although unrecorded immune exposures were likely present. The donor tested CMV seropositive and was one of the 289 seropositive cohort members. A peripheral blood sample was collected from each donor, and TCR beta sequencing was performed on peripheral blood mononuclear cells. Genomic DNA was extracted from the blood cell samples with the Qiagen DNeasy Blood Extraction Kit. Libraries were prepared through the immunoSEQ multiplex PCR assay. The multiplex PCR relied on a mix of 60 forward primers for TCR Vbeta segments and 13 reverse primers for TCR Jbeta segments. The CDR3 region of rearranged TCR beta genes was amplified from genomic DNA by a multiplex PCR assay. On the Illumina HiSeq System, the amplified TCR beta libraries were sequenced as 87-base-pair reads. Regarding the original processing steps: A later analysis tallied 75 million to 95 million unique TCR beta chains across the 600 to 700 repertoires, and 10 million to 11 million of those chains were shared by two or more donors. To remove PCR and sequencing errors, raw reads were error-corrected and collapsed into unique sequences using a nearest-neighbor algorithm that merged closely related sequences. To assign V, D and J gene segments, CDR3 sequences were aligned to IMGT reference sequences. Each retained sequence needed at least a six-nucleotide match to both a V gene segment and a J gene segment. Rearrangements were classified as productive when the CDR3 lacked stop codons and remained in frame with V and J, and all other rearrangements were classified as non-productive. CDR3 was defined according to IMGT convention as the region running from the second conserved V-encoded cysteine to the conserved J-encoded phenylalanine. In an earlier analysis of 587 of the donors, sequences lacking an unambiguous match to a single V gene segment were excluded. In an earlier analysis of 587 of the donors, V segments were called functional above 56.7% productive rearrangements and were called segregating when the between-donor standard deviation exceeded 5%. To diagnose cytomegalovirus status from the catalog of TCR beta chain sequences, a statistical classification framework was built. A later analysis assigned V and J genes by comparing TCR nucleotide sequences with IMGT/GENE-DB human TR gene sequences. In a later analysis, CDR3 sequences and most-parsimonious VDJ recombination scenarios were assigned using the TCRdist pipeline. A later analysis defined each TCR beta chain by its CDR3 amino acid sequence plus V-gene family, and excluded reads lacking a unique V-gene family. As a way to deal with suspected cross-contamination and a sequencing artifact, a later analysis dropped roughly 620 nucleotide sequences that were highly shared and had low generation probability. For each public chain, a later analysis derived a clonal expansion index from normalized ranks of inferred template counts within each repertoire. A later analysis computed generation probabilities with a VDJ recombination model fitted to out-of-frame rearrangements, and checked the results against IGoR. In a later analysis, hypergeometric tests were used to score TCR-TCR, TCR-HLA and TCR-CMV co-occurrence, with a repertoire-size bias correction applied to TCR pairs. In a later analysis, false discovery rates were estimated by permuting HLA or CMV assignments 20 times. In a later analysis, co-occurring TCRs were grouped with DBSCAN, and TCRdist sequence similarity was added when clustering was performed within HLA-allele-positive subsets. Repertoires with fewer than 30,000 or more than 120,000 public chains were left out of co-occurrence clustering, as were about 5 repertoires with anomalous nucleotide sharing. TCRdb stores this immuneACCESS table with in-frame sequences only. Part of the clones is absent; in the studies checked, under half of the shortfall reflects unresolved V genes, and no reason is known for the rest. V and J calls and clone size follow that table, whereas D and trimming were derived from the DNA. The sample table shows around 150,000 clones, and around 75% are seen once. The ten largest account for approximately 3% of the sample.

The research as a whole found: A further reported finding was that TCR beta sequences accurately predicted the HLA-A and HLA-B alleles for most subjects in the first cohort. In vitro tests confirmed that a few of the cytomegalovirus-associated TCR beta chains recognize cytomegalovirus antigens. Strong co-occurrence of HLA alleles, especially DR and DQ, made assigning TCR associations to individual alleles difficult. The only immune exposure information available for the cohort was CMV serostatus. The classifier was reported to diagnose cytomegalovirus status with high specificity and sensitivity in both the original and validation cohorts. In the study, approximately 150 TCR beta chains were listed as associated with cytomegalovirus. Some IMGT-functional V segments, including TRBV6-2 and TRBV6-3, could not be told apart with the 87-base-pair reads, so those segments were excluded. A later genetic analysis reported fewer N-insertions in productive TCRs among donors in an Asian-associated ancestry cluster than the roughly 670-donor mean. Most TCR sequences were seen in very few donors, while some public TCRs were found in many individuals. In a later analysis, HLA-associated TCR beta chains were found to be more clonally expanded and to have lower generation probabilities than equally common non-associated chains. Most CMV-associated TCR beta chains appeared to be HLA-restricted in a later analysis, and the HLA associations seemed to be driven largely by CMV exposure. The sequencing pipeline was judged likely to have produced a cluster of highly shared sequence variants as a technical artifact. The authors suggested that the approach could potentially be extended to other disease states and immunological phenotypes. Over 15 rarely observed V segments, including chromosome 9 orphons, were excluded from the earlier analysis of some 590 of the donors because counts were too low. A later analysis reported that several top co-occurrence clusters appeared linked to parvovirus B19, influenza, CMV and Epstein-Barr virus. In a later analysis, TCR association rates were found to vary across HLA loci, with the most associated TCRs seen for DRB1 alleles and the fewest for HLA-C alleles. An association between a missense DCLRE1C variant and V-gene and J-gene trimming of TCR beta chains was found in a later genetic analysis and replicated in an independent cohort. An earlier analysis of approximately 540 of the donors showed that most TCR beta V segments appeared in productive rearrangements either about 87% or about 30% of the time, which broadly matched IMGT annotations. Correlated functional status among segregating V segments might be attributable to linkage disequilibrium, but an unknown experimental factor could not be ruled out. The presence/absence analyses assumed that sequencing depth was roughly uniform across donors, and that assumption may not be true. This cohort had only TCR beta chains sequenced, and the lack of alpha or paired-chain data limited which features could be detected. HLA typing was unavailable for some donors at each locus, so association tests used only the typed subset. At a false discovery rate of 0.05, a later analysis linked roughly 17,000 TCR beta sequences to specific HLA alleles.

The V and J segments used are TRBV7-3 and TRBJ2-7, and possibly TRBD2, on 5 matching bases. This clonotype was sampled from a woman in her forties or fifties in good health and CMV-seropositive. The source material was PBMCs. The CDR3 here reads CASSFGGSYEQYF. In nucleotides, the sequence is TGTGCCAGCAGCTTCGGCGGGTCCTACGAGCAGTACTTC.